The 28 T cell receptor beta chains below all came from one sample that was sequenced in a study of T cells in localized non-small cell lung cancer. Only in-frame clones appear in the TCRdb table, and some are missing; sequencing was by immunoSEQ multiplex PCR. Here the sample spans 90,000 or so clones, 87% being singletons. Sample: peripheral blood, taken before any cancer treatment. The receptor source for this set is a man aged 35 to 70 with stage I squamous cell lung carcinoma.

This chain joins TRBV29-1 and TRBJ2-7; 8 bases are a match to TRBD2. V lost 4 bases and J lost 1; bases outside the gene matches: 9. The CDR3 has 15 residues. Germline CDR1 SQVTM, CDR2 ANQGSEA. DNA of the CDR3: TGCAGCGTTGCCCGCGGTACTAGCGGTTCCTACGAGCAGTACTTC. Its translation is CSVARGTSGSYEQYF.

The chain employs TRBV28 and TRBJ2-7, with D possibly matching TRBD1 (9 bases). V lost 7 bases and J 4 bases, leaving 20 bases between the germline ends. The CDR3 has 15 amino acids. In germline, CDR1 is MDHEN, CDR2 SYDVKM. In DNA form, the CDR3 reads TGTGCCAGCACCTCGGGGGGGACAGGGTGGTACGAGCAGTACTTC. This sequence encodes CASTSGGTGWYEQYF.

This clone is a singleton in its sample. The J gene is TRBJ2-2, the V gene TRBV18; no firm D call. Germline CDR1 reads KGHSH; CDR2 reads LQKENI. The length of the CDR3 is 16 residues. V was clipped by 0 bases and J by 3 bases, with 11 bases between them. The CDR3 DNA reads TGTGCCAGCTCACCACCGAACCCGACGGACACCGGGGAGCTGTTTTTT. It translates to CASSPPNPTDTGELFF.

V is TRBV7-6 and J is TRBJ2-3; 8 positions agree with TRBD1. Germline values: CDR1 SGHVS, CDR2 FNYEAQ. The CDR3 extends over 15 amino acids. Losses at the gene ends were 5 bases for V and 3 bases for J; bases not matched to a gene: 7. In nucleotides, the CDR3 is TGTGCCAGCAGCGCGGACAGGGTAGTAACAGATACGCAGTATTTT. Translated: CASSADRVVTDTQYF.

The CDR3 nucleotides read TGCAGCGTCGGACAGGGGGCGGTCACCGGGGAGCTGTTTTTT. Amino acid sequence: CSVGQGAVTGELFF. The V and J genes are TRBV29-1 and TRBJ2-2; TRBD1 matches 11 bases. Germline values: CDR1 SQVTM, CDR2 ANQGSEA. Trimming took 6 bases from V and 4 from J; bases not matched to a gene: 4. The CDR3 extends over 14 amino acids.

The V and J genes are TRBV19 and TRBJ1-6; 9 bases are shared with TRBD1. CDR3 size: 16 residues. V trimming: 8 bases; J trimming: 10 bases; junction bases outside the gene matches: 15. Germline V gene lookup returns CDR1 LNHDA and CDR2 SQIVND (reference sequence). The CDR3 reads CASRDRASSTGSPLHF. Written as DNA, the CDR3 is TGTGCCAGTCGGGACAGGGCGAGCTCGACAGGATCACCCCTCCACTTT.

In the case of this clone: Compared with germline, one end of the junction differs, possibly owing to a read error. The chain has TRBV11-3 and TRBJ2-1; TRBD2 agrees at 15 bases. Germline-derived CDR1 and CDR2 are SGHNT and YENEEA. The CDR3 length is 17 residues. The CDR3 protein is CASSGRTSGGAYTEQFF. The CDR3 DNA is TGTGCCAGCAGCGGACGGACTAGCGGGGGGGCTTACACTGAGCAGTTCTTC.

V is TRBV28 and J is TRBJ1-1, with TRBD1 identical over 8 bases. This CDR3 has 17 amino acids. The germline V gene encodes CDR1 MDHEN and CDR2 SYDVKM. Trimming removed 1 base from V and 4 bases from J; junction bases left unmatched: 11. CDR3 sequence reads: CASSLSGAGGRSTEAFF. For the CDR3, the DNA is TGTGCCAGCAGTTTATCTGGGGCAGGGGGCAGAAGCACTGAAGCTTTCTTT. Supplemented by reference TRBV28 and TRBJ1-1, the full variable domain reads DVKVTQSSRYLVKRTGEKVFLECVQDMDHENMFWYRQDPGLGLRLIYFSYDVKMKEKGDIPEGYSVSREKKERFSLILESASTNQTSMYLCASSLSGAGGRSTEAFFGQGTRLTVV.

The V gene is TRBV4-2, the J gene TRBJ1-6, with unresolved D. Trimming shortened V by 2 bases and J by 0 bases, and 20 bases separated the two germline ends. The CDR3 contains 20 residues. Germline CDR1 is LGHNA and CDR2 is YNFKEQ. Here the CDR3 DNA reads TGTGCCAGCAGCCAATGGCTGAATCTCCCAACTGTCTCCTATAATTCACCCCTCCACTTT. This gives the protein CASSQWLNLPTVSYNSPLHF.

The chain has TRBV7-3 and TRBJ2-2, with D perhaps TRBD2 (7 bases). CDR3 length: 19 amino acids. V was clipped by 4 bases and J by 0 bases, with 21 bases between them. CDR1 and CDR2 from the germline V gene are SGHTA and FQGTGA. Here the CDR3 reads CASSSRGIKGGPNTGELFF. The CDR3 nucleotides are TGTGCCAGCAGCTCCCGAGGAATTAAGGGGGGGCCGAACACCGGGGAGCTGTTTTTT.

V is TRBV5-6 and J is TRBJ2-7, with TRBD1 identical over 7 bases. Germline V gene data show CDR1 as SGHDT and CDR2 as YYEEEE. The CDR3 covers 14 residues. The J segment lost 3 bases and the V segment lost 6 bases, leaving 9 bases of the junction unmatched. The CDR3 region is CASTRPDRNYEQYF. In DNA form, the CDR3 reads TGTGCCAGCACTCGACCGGACAGGAACTACGAGCAGTACTTC.

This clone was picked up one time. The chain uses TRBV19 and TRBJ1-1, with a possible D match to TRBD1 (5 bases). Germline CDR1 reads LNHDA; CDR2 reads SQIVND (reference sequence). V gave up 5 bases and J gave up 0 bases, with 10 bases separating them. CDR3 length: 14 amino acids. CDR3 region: CASSRQIMNTEAFF. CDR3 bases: TGTGCCAGTAGTCGACAGATCATGAACACTGAAGCTTTCTTT.

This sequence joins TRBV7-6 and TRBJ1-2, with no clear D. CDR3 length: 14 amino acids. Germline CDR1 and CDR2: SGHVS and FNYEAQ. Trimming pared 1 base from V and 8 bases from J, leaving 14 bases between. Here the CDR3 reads CASSLEAGIGGYTF. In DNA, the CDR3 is TGTGCCAGCAGCTTAGAAGCTGGAATAGGGGGCTACACCTTC.

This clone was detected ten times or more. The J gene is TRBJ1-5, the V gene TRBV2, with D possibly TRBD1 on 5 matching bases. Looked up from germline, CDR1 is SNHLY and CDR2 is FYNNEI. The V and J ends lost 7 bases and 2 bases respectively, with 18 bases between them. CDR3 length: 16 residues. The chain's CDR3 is CASMPFLGTGNQPQHF. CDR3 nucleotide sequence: TGTGCCAGCATGCCCTTTCTGGGGACCGGCAATCAGCCCCAGCATTTT.

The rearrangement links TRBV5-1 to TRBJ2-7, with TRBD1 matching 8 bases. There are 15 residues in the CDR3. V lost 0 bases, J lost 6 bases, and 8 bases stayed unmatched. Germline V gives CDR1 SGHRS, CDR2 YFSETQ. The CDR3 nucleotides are TGCGCCAGCAGCTTGGGGTTGGACAGGGTCCCCGAGCAGTACTTC. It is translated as CASSLGLDRVPEQYF.

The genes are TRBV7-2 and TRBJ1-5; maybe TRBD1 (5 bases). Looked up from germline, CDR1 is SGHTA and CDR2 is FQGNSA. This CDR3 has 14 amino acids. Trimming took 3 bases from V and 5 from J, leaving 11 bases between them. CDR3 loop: CASSLNWGDQPQHF. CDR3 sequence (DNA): TGTGCCAGCAGCTTGAACTGGGGCGATCAGCCCCAGCATTTT. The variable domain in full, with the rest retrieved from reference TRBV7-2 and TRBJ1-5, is GAGVSQSPSNKVTEKGKDVELRCDPISGHTALYWYRQSLGQGLEFLIYFQGNSAPDKSGLPSDRFSAERTGGSVSTLTIQRTQQEDSAVYLCASSLNWGDQPQHFGDGTRLSIL.

CDR3 in DNA: TGTGCCAGCAGCGTAGCCTTGACTAGTTTCGAGACCCAGTACTTC. This sequence encodes CASSVALTSFETQYF. The rearrangement links TRBV9 to TRBJ2-5; D is perhaps TRBD2 (6 bases). This CDR3 is built from 15 residues. V was trimmed by 0 bases and J by 5 bases, leaving 14 bases between them. The V gene's germline CDR1 is SGDLS and CDR2 YYNGEE. The full variable domain, in which reference TRBV9 and TRBJ2-5 provide the parts outside the CDR3, is DSGVTQTPKHLITATGQRVTLRCSPRSGDLSVYWYQQSLDQGLQFLIQYYNGEERAKGNILERFSAQQFPDLHSELNLSSLELGDSALYFCASSVALTSFETQYFGPGTRLLVL.

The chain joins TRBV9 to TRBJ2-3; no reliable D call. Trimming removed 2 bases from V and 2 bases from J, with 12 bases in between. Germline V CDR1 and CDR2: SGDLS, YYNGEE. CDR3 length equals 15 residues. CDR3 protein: CASSVSSRPTDTQYF. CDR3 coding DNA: TGTGCCAGCAGCGTTTCGAGCAGACCCACAGATACGCAGTATTTT.

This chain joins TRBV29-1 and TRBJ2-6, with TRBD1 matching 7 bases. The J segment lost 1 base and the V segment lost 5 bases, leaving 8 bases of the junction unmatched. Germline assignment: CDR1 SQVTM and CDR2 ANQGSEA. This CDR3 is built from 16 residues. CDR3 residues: CSVYRGVSSGANVLTF. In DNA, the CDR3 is TGCAGCGTTTACAGGGGAGTTTCATCTGGGGCCAACGTCCTGACTTTC.

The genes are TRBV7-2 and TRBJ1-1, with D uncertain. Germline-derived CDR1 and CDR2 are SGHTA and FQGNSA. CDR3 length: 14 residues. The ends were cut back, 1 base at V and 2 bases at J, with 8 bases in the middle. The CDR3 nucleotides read TGTGCCAGCAGCTTAGGACTATTCAACACTGAAGCTTTCTTT. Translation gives CASSLGLFNTEAFF.

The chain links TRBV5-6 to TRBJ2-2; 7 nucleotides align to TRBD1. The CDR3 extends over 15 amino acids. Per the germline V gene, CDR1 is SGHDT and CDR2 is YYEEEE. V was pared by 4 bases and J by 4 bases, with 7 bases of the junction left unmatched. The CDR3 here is CASSGGQYVTGELFF. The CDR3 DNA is TGTGCCAGCAGCGGGGGACAGTATGTCACCGGGGAGCTGTTTTTT.

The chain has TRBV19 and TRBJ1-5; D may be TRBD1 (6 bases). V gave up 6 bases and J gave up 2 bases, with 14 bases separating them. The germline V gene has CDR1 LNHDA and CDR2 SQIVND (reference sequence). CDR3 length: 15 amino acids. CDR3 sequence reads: CASSYLGGGNQPQHF. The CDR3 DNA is TGTGCCAGTAGCTATCTGGGGGGCGGCAATCAGCCCCAGCATTTT.

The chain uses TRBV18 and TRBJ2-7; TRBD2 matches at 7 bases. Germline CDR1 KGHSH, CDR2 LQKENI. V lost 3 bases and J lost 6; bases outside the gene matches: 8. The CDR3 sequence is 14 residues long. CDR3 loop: CASSPWEGSPEQYF. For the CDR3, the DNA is TGTGCCAGCTCACCGTGGGAGGGGAGTCCCGAGCAGTACTTC.

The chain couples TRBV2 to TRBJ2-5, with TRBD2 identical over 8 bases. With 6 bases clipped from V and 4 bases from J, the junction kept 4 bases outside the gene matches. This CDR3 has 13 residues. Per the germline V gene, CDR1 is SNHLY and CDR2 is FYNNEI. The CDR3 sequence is CASRQSGGETQYF. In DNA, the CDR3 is TGTGCCAGCAGACAGAGCGGGGGAGAGACCCAGTACTTC.

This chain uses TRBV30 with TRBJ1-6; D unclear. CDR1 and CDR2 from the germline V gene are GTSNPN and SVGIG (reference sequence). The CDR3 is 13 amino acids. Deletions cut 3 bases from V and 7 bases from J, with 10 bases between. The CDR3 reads CAWRAGGNSPLHF. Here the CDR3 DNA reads TGTGCCTGGAGGGCCGGTGGGAATTCACCCCTCCACTTT. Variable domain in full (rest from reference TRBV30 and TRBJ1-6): SQTIHQWPATLVQPVGSPLSLECTVEGTSNPNLYWYRQAAGRGLQLLFYSVGIGQISSEVPQNLSASRPQDRQFILSSKKLLLSDSGFYLCAWRAGGNSPLHFGNGTRLTVT.

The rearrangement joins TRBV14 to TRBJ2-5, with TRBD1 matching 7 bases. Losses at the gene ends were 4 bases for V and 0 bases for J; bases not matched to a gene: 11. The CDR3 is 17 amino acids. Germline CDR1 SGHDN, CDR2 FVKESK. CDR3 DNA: TGTGCCAGCAGCCGTTTACCGGGACAGACGTACCAAGAGACCCAGTACTTC. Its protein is CASSRLPGQTYQETQYF.

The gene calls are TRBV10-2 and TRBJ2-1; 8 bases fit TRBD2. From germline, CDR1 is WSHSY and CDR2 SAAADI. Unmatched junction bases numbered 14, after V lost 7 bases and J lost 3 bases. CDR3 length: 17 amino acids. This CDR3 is CASTLPGRGENYNEQFF. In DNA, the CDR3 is TGCGCCAGCACCCTCCCCGGGCGGGGGGAGAACTACAATGAGCAGTTCTTC.

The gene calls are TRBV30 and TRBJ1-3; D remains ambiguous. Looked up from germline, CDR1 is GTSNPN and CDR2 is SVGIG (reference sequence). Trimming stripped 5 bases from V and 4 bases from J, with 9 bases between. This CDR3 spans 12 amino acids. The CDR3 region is CAWAGLGNTIYF. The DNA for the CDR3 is TGTGCCTGGGCGGGGTTAGGAAACACCATATATTTT.